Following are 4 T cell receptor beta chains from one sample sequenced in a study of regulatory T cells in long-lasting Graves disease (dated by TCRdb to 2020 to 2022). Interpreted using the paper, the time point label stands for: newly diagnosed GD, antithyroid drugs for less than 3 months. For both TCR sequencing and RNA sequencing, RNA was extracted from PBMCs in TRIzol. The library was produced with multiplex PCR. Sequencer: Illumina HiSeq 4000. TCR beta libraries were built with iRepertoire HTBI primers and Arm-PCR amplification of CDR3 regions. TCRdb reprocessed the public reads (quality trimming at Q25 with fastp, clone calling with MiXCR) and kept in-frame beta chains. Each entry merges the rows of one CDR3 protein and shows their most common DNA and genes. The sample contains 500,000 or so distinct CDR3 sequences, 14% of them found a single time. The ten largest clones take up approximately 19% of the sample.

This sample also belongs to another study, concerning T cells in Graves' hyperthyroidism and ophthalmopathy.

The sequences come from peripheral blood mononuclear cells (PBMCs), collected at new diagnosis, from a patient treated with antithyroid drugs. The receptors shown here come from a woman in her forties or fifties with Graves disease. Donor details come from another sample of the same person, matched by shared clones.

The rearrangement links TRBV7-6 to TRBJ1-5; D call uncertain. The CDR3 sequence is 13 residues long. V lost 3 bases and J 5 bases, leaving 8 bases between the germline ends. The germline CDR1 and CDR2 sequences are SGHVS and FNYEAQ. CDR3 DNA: TGTGCCAGCAGCTTGGCCCCCGATCAGCCCCAGCATTTT. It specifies CASSLAPDQPQHF.

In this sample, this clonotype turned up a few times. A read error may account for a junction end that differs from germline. The CDR3 spells CASSLGEYNEQSF. The CDR3 DNA is TGCGCCAGCAGCTTGGGGGAATACAATGAGCAGTCCTTC. V and J are TRBV5-1 and TRBJ2-1; D is undetermined. Germline CDR1 SGHRS, CDR2 YFSETQ. This CDR3 comprises 13 residues.

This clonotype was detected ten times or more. The CDR3 reads CASSLGQRDGRFGETQYF. The CDR3 DNA sequence: TGTGCCAGCAGCTTAGGCCAGCGGGATGGCAGGTTCGGAGAGACCCAGTACTTC. The chain combines TRBV7-9 with TRBJ2-5, with TRBD2 matching over 7 bases. CDR1 is SEHNR and CDR2 is FQNEAQ in the germline V gene (reference sequence). The CDR3 consists of 18 residues. The V gene end was trimmed by 1 base and the J gene end by 4 bases; junction bases not matched to a gene: 15.

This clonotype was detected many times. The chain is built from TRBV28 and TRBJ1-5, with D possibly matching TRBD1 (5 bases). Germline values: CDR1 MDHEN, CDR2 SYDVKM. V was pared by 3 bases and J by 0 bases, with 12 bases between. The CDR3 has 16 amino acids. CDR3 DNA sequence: TGTGCCAGCAGTTTCCCCGGGACCGATAGCAATCAGCCCCAGCATTTT. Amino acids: CASSFPGTDSNQPQHF.